This TCR beta chain was sequenced during a study of T cells after yellow fever vaccination. The wider study: Preparation used SMART-Seq v4 Ultra Low Input for the low-cell-number fractions.

This clonotype has ten or more counts. Its antigen is not known. V lost 3 bases and J lost 3, with 9 bases in between. The length of the CDR3 is 13 residues. Study-wide points: Though it reached lower strength, the secondary response hit its peak faster, day 5 versus 15. A large majority of primary-vaccination clones showed up again after the booster (about 96% CD4, 88% CD8).

Template switching by 5'RACE produced TCR cDNA, adding a universal primer site and UMIs. TCRdb re-derived calls from the 5' RACE reads in MiXCR, one entry per CDR3 protein. The data show some 400,000 distinct CDR3 sequences, about 6.2% seen once. The specimen comprised PBMCs, sampled 5 days after the yellow fever booster vaccination. The clonotype originates from a man under 40 who received the YFV17D yellow fever vaccine. The rearrangement joins TRBV12-3 or TRBV12-4 to TRBJ2-7, with D unclear. CDR3 sequence reads: CASSLGLHYEQYF. The CDR3 nucleotides read TGTGCCAGCAGTTTGGGCTTACACTACGAGCAGTACTTC.